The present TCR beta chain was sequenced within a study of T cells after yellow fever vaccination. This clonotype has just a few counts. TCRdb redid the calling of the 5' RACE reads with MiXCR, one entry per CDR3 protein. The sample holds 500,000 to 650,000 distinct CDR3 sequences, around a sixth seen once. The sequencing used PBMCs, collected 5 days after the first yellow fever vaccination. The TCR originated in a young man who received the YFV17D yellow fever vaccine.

The CDR3 bases are TGCGCCAGCAGCCAAGATCCAGGCGGGGGGGCCGAAGATACGCAGTATTTT. This encodes CASSQDPGGGAEDTQYF. This sequence joins TRBV4-3 and TRBJ2-3, with 9 bases aligning to TRBD2. CDR1 and CDR2 (germline): LGHNA, YSLEER. V trimming: 0 bases; J trimming: 5 bases; junction bases outside the gene matches: 9. The CDR3 length is 17 residues.